One sample yielded the 32 T cell receptor beta chains listed below, sequenced in a study of post-analysis software for immune sequencing data. Findings of the study overall: Patients carried a handful of TRBV segments more frequently than controls did, and TRBV5-6, TRBV5-1 and TRBV20-1 were among them.

No antigen has been assigned to these receptors. Unique molecular identifiers featured in each of the TCR beta cDNA libraries. TCRdb used MiXCR to reprocess the PCR reads, holding one entry per CDR3 protein. The sample carries hundreds of thousands of distinct CDR3 sequences, less than 35% recorded once. The sample consisted of blood. These receptor sequences come from a girl between 5 and 17 years old with multiple sclerosis.

A few counts support this clonotype. J is TRBJ2-7 and V is TRBV11-2; D uncertain. The CDR3 loop spans 15 amino acids. Germline V gives CDR1 SGHAT, CDR2 FQNNGV. The V end was cut by 3 bases, the J end by 0 bases, with 12 bases between. The CDR3 sequence: CASSLDTVLSYEQYF. The CDR3 nucleotides are TGTGCCAGCAGCTTGGATACGGTCCTCTCCTACGAGCAGTACTTC. Looking up the rest from reference TRBV11-2 and TRBJ2-7 gives the full variable domain: EAGVAQSPRYKIIEKRQSVAFWCNPISGHATLYWYQQILGQGPKLLIQFQNNGVVDDSQLPKDRFSAERLKGVDSTLKIQPAKLEDSAVYLCASSLDTVLSYEQYFGPGTRLTVT.

The V call is TRBV20-1, the J call TRBJ2-5; TRBD2 matches at 11 bases. Looked up from germline, CDR1 is DFQATT and CDR2 is SNEGSKA (reference sequence). This CDR3 has 13 residues. Trimming took 5 bases from V and 11 from J; bases not matched to a gene: 10. The CDR3: CSAGLAGHYKQYF. CDR3 coding DNA: TGCAGTGCTGGACTAGCGGGTCACTACAAGCAGTACTTC.

J is TRBJ2-5 and V is TRBV4-3, with D possibly matching TRBD1 (6 bases). Trimming left V 1 base short and J 5 bases short, with 11 bases between. The CDR3 contains 14 residues. Germline CDR1 and CDR2: LGHNA and YSLEER. DNA for the CDR3: TGCGCCAGCAGCCAAGGTCCAGGGGACGAGACCCAGTACTTC. The encoded protein is CASSQGPGDETQYF.

V is TRBV29-1 and J is TRBJ1-2; D uncertain. V was clipped by 7 bases and J by 4 bases, with 13 bases between them. The CDR3 covers 12 residues. CDR1 is SQVTM, CDR2 ANQGSEA, per germline. CDR3 loop: CSALAYSYGYTF. The DNA of the CDR3 is TGCAGCGCCCTGGCATATAGCTATGGCTACACCTTC.

This clonotype was counted between two and nine times. The J gene is TRBJ2-3, the V gene TRBV29-1, with 8 bases identical to TRBD2. J was trimmed by 1 base and V by 6 bases; bases with no gene match: 3. The CDR3 extends over 13 amino acids. Germline-derived CDR1 and CDR2 are SQVTM and ANQGSEA. The chain's CDR3 is CSVLLAGTDTQYF. The CDR3 DNA sequence: TGCAGCGTCCTACTAGCGGGCACAGATACGCAGTATTTT.

The table lists this clonotype with a few counts. The V gene is TRBV29-1, the J gene TRBJ2-1, with D uncertain. The V gene's germline CDR1 is SQVTM and CDR2 ANQGSEA. V lost 8 bases to trimming and J lost 5 bases, with 16 bases between them. This CDR3 comprises 13 residues. CDR3 sequence: CSFAGTVHNEQFF. The CDR3 nucleotides are TGCAGCTTCGCAGGTACGGTGCACAATGAGCAGTTCTTC.

This clonotype was seen more than once but under ten times. This CDR3 reads CASSSLQGGSGANVLTF. CDR3 nucleotide sequence: TGTGCCAGCAGCTCATTGCAGGGTGGGTCTGGGGCCAACGTCCTGACTTTC. The rearrangement uses TRBV7-9 and TRBJ2-6; possibly TRBD1 for D (5 bases). The CDR3 covers 17 residues. With 4 bases removed from V and 1 base from J, the gap between germline ends came to 14 bases. Germline V CDR1 and CDR2: SEHNR, FQNEAQ (reference sequence). The full variable domain, its missing parts supplied by reference TRBV7-9 and TRBJ2-6, is DTGVSQNPRHKITKRGQNVTFRCDPISEHNRLYWYRQTLGQGPEFLTYFQNEAQLEKSRLLSDRFSAERPKGSFSTLEIQRTEQGDSAMYLCASSSLQGGSGANVLTFGAGSRLTVL.

This chain connects TRBV20-1 to TRBJ1-5; 9 nucleotides align to TRBD1. CDR1 and CDR2 from the germline V gene are DFQATT and SNEGSKA (reference sequence). After removal of 3 bases from V and 6 bases from J, the junction contained 6 bases not matched to a gene. This CDR3 contains 14 residues. The CDR3 is CSASTGGASQPQHF. The CDR3 DNA reads TGCAGTGCTAGTACAGGGGGCGCCTCTCAGCCCCAGCATTTT.

The CDR3 loop reads CASGEGRVRPSYGYTF. CDR3 nucleotides: TGTGCCAGCGGCGAGGGACGCGTTAGACCCTCCTATGGCTACACCTTC. This chain connects TRBV27 to TRBJ1-2, with a tentative D call TRBD1 (5 bases). Germline CDR1 reads MNHEY; CDR2 reads SMNVEV (reference sequence). The CDR3 totals 16 residues. V gave up 8 bases and J gave up 4 bases, with 23 bases separating them.

This clonotype was observed many times. The chain joins TRBV29-1 to TRBJ2-7; 9 nucleotides line up with TRBD2. This CDR3 has 13 residues. CDR1 SQVTM and CDR2 ANQGSEA come from the germline V gene. J was trimmed by 3 bases and V by 7 bases; bases with no gene match: 7. This chain's CDR3 is CSAFAGGGYEQYF. The CDR3 DNA reads as TGCAGCGCCTTCGCGGGAGGGGGCTACGAGCAGTACTTC.

The CDR3 nucleotides read TGCGCCAGCAGCCCTCAGGGTATCGGCACTGAAGCTTTCTTT. Translated, it gives CASSPQGIGTEAFF. The V call is TRBV5-1, the J call TRBJ1-1; maybe TRBD1 (5 bases). V lost 4 bases and J lost 4, with 14 bases in between. The CDR3 is 14 residues long. Germline V lookup: CDR1 SGHRS, CDR2 YFSETQ. The whole variable domain, remainder taken from reference TRBV5-1 and TRBJ1-1, is KAGVTQTPRYLIKTRGQQVTLSCSPISGHRSVSWYQQTPGQGLQFLFEYFSETQRNKGNFPGRFSGRQFSNSRSEMNVSTLELGDSALYLCASSPQGIGTEAFFGQGTRLTVV.

V is TRBV7-9 and J is TRBJ2-3; 12 bases align to TRBD2. Germline V CDR1 and CDR2: SEHNR, FQNEAQ (reference sequence). The CDR3 extends over 17 amino acids. With 5 bases clipped from V and 0 bases from J, the junction kept 6 bases outside the gene matches. The CDR3 sequence is CASSPRTSGTSTDTQYF. As DNA, the CDR3 is TGTGCCAGCAGCCCTCGGACTAGCGGGACTAGCACAGATACGCAGTATTTT.

V gene TRBV12-3 or TRBV12-4 combines with J gene TRBJ1-2; unclear D gene. Trimming cost V 2 bases and J 4 bases, with 11 bases left between them. The CDR3 contains 14 residues. DNA for the CDR3: TGTGCCAGCAGTTTAAGGCAGGACGGCTATGGCTACACCTTC. Translating it yields CASSLRQDGYGYTF.

The chain has TRBV20-1 and TRBJ2-7, with 7 nucleotides matching TRBD2. Per germline, CDR1 DFQATT and CDR2 SNEGSKA (reference sequence). The CDR3 is 12 residues long. V was clipped by 7 bases and J by 0 bases; unmatched bases: 3. Written as DNA, the CDR3 is TGCAGTGAGCGGGGCTCCTCCTACGAGCAGTACTTC. Amino acids: CSERGSSYEQYF.

The rearrangement joins TRBV11-2 to TRBJ2-3; TRBD1 matches 8 bases. V shed 5 bases, J shed 1 base, and the junction held 23 bases outside the gene matches. From germline, CDR1 is SGHAT and CDR2 FQNNGV. The CDR3 totals 21 residues. Here the CDR3 DNA reads TGTGCCAGCAGCGCCCTGGGTAGGGACAGGAACGGAATTCGTCGCACAGATACGCAGTATTTT. Residues: CASSALGRDRNGIRRTDTQYF.

The sample holds many counts of this clonotype. This rearrangement joins TRBV7-2 to TRBJ1-5, with D unresolved. The V end was cut by 0 bases, the J end by 7 bases, with 13 bases between. CDR1 and CDR2 (germline): SGHTA, FQGNSA. The CDR3 sequence is 15 residues long. CDR3 sequence reads: CASSLAGGVDQPQHF. DNA of the CDR3: TGTGCCAGCAGCTTAGCGGGCGGGGTCGACCAGCCCCAGCATTTT.

The chain carries TRBV6-2 or TRBV6-3 and TRBJ2-7; 11 nucleotides align to TRBD2. With 7 bases clipped from V and 5 bases from J, the junction kept 7 bases outside the gene matches. Germline V gene data show CDR1 as MNHEY and CDR2 as SVGEGT. This CDR3 comprises 14 residues. CDR3 sequence reads: CASNPSGRFHEQYF. The CDR3 DNA is TGTGCCAGCAACCCTAGCGGGAGGTTCCACGAGCAGTACTTC.

V and J are TRBV5-1 and TRBJ2-1; maybe TRBD2 (7 bases). Germline loops: CDR1 SGHRS, CDR2 YFSETQ. The CDR3 extends over 15 amino acids. Trimming took 2 bases from V and 7 from J, leaving 16 bases between them. DNA of the CDR3: TGCGCCAGCAGCTTCCCCGGGGGGCAAATGAATGAGCAGTTCTTC. It encodes CASSFPGGQMNEQFF.

The V and J genes are TRBV21-1 and TRBJ2-3; the table's D call, TRBD1, was not checked against the DNA. TRBV21-1 corresponds to a pseudogene. CDR3 length equals 18 residues. The CDR3 DNA sequence: TGTGCCAGCAGCCTCAGGGGGACAGGCGGCCTTAAACCAGATACGCAGTATTTT. Amino acids: CASSLRGTGGLKPDTQYF.

This clonotype was counted a few times. The chain joins TRBV5-5 to TRBJ2-3; 7 positions agree with TRBD2. Germline V gene lookup returns CDR1 SGHKS and CDR2 YYEKEE (reference sequence). With 2 bases clipped from V and 6 bases from J, the junction kept 6 bases outside the gene matches. The CDR3 length is 14 residues. In nucleotides, the CDR3 is TGTGCCAGCAGCTTACTAGCGTCCGCGGATACGCAGTATTTT. Its translation: CASSLLASADTQYF.

V and J are TRBV7-2 and TRBJ1-2; 8 bases are a match to TRBD1. Germline V gene data show CDR1 as SGHTA and CDR2 as FQGNSA. This CDR3 region has 16 residues. Germline trimming cut 4 bases from V and 0 bases from J; bases unmatched to any gene: 7. As DNA, the CDR3 is TGTGCCAGCAGCTCACCCGGGGACAGGCCTAACTATGGCTACACCTTC. This codes for CASSSPGDRPNYGYTF.

This chain uses TRBV20-1 with TRBJ2-7; 10 nucleotides line up with TRBD2. V lost 6 bases to trimming and J lost 1 base; unmatched junction nucleotides: 6. The CDR3 runs 14 residues. CDR1 and CDR2 (germline): DFQATT, SNEGSKA (reference sequence). CDR3 in DNA: TGCAGTGCCCCTAGCGGGAGAGGTTCCTACGAGCAGTACTTC. Translated, it gives CSAPSGRGSYEQYF.

This clonotype has just a few counts. The V gene is TRBV24-1, the J gene TRBJ2-5, with 8 bases lining up with TRBD2. Germline V CDR1 and CDR2: KGHDR, SFDVKD. V was clipped by 1 base and J by 1 base; unmatched bases: 7. This CDR3 contains 17 residues. The CDR3 spells CATSDFGRGEPQETQYF. CDR3 DNA sequence: TGTGCCACCAGTGATTTTGGGCGGGGGGAACCCCAAGAGACCCAGTACTTC.

The chain joins TRBV18 to TRBJ2-7; tentative D call: TRBD1 (6 bases). The CDR3 spans 18 residues. CDR1 KGHSH and CDR2 LQKENI come from the germline V gene. The ends were cut back, 2 bases at V and 2 bases at J, with 22 bases in the middle. CDR3 in DNA: TGTGCCAGCTCACCAAAGGATATGGGGGCCGCCAGGACCTACGAGCAGTACTTC. Its translation: CASSPKDMGAARTYEQYF.

J is TRBJ1-2 and V is TRBV28, with 7 bases fitting TRBD1. Losses at the gene ends were 3 bases for V and 6 bases for J; bases not matched to a gene: 7. The germline CDR1 and CDR2 sequences are MDHEN and SYDVKM. This CDR3 is 14 amino acids long. CDR3 sequence (DNA): TGTGCCAGCAGTTTCCTGACAGGGTCTGATGGCTACACCTTC. Protein: CASSFLTGSDGYTF.

This clonotype was observed a few times. The chain joins TRBV11-3 to TRBJ2-3, with TRBD2 matching over 8 bases. V shed 4 bases, J shed 2 bases, and the junction held 5 bases outside the gene matches. Germline V gives CDR1 SGHNT, CDR2 YENEEA. The CDR3 loop spans 15 amino acids. The CDR3 coding sequence is TGTGCCAGCAGCTCTCGGGGGGGAGACACAGATACGCAGTATTTT. Protein sequence: CASSSRGGDTDTQYF.

This clonotype was counted at least ten times. V and J are TRBV29-1 and TRBJ2-3; 8 positions match TRBD1. After removal of 5 bases from V and 0 bases from J, the junction contained 7 bases not matched to a gene. In germline, CDR1 is SQVTM, CDR2 ANQGSEA. The length of the CDR3 is 15 residues. CDR3 sequence reads: CSVSRTGSSTDTQYF. Here the CDR3 DNA reads TGCAGCGTTTCCCGGACAGGGAGTAGCACAGATACGCAGTATTTT.

A single count supports this clonotype. This chain uses TRBV29-1 with TRBJ2-7; D gene unclear. This CDR3 is 13 amino acids long. From germline, CDR1 is SQVTM and CDR2 ANQGSEA. Trimming removed 4 bases from V and 2 bases from J, with 12 bases in between. The DNA of the CDR3 is TGCAGCGTTGGGGGTGGATCAGCCTACGAGCAGTACTTC. It codes for CSVGGGSAYEQYF.

The V and J genes are TRBV20-1 and TRBJ2-1; no clear D gene. Trimming stripped 2 bases from V and 12 bases from J, with 14 bases between. Germline CDR1 DFQATT, CDR2 SNEGSKA (reference sequence). The CDR3 contains 12 residues. CDR3 bases: TGCAGTGCTAGATCAACCACACCCGGGCAGTTCTTC. The encoded protein is CSARSTTPGQFF.

The chain has TRBV9 and TRBJ2-3; 11 bases fit TRBD2. V was pared by 3 bases and J by 0 bases, with 3 bases of the junction left unmatched. Germline V gene data show CDR1 as SGDLS and CDR2 as YYNGEE. The CDR3 is made up of 16 amino acids. The CDR3 reads CASSGRTSGSTDTQYF. CDR3 nucleotide sequence: TGTGCCAGCAGCGGCCGGACTAGCGGGAGCACAGATACGCAGTATTTT.

This clonotype turned up a few times. CDR3 sequence: CASSELRAGVDGQFF. The CDR3 region has the DNA TGTGCCAGCAGTGAATTAAGAGCGGGAGTGGATGGGCAGTTCTTC. The chain uses TRBV2 and TRBJ2-1; 8 bases map to TRBD2. In germline, CDR1 is SNHLY, CDR2 FYNNEI. V dropped 2 bases and J dropped 12; count of bases not matched to a gene: 12. The CDR3 spans 15 residues. Full variable domain (remainder filled in from reference TRBV2 and TRBJ2-1): EPEVTQTPSHQVTQMGQEVILRCVPISNHLYFYWYRQILGQKVEFLVSFYNNEISEKSEIFDDQFSVERPDGSNFTLKIRSTKLEDSAMYFCASSELRAGVDGQFFGPGTRLTVL.

The chain is built from TRBV20-1 and TRBJ2-1, with TRBD2 matching 9 bases. Germline CDR1 and CDR2: DFQATT and SNEGSKA (reference sequence). The V gene end was trimmed by 3 bases and the J gene end by 3 bases; junction bases not matched to a gene: 9. The CDR3 extends over 16 amino acids. DNA of the CDR3: TGCAGTGCTAGTGGAGGGACTAGCCGATTCTACAATGAGCAGTTCTTC. Protein sequence: CSASGGTSRFYNEQFF.